This T cell receptor beta chain was profiled in a study of shared clonotypes between healthy human individuals. Terminally differentiated effector memory CD45RA+ cells were excluded by CCR7 positive selection of CD45RO-negative cells. Germline loops: CDR1 MDHEN, CDR2 SYDVKM. V was trimmed by 3 bases and J by 8 bases, leaving 13 bases between them. This CDR3 region has 14 residues. Measured with immunoSEQ multiplex PCR; TCRdb has only the in-frame clones, and not every one. This table has 700,000 to 950,000 clones, about 96% appearing once. The rearrangement joins TRBV28 to TRBJ1-4; D remains unclear. Material for sequencing was naive CD8+ T cells sorted from blood. The receptor was derived from a man younger than 45 in good health. The CDR3 sequence is CASSLRLLREKLFF. CDR3 in DNA: TGTGCCAGCAGTTTGAGGTTGTTGCGGGAAAAACTGTTTTTT.